Presented here are 25 T cell receptor beta chains from one specimen sequenced in a study of cytomegalovirus exposure and HLA in healthy donors. Using immunoSEQ multiplex PCR, the repertoire was profiled, and TCRdb retains in-frame clones only, with some absent. This sample has more than 55,000 clones, with approximately 88% found just once. Sample: PBMCs. The receptors shown here come from a young woman in good health and CMV-seronegative.

This chain uses TRBV19 with TRBJ2-3; 10 bases line up with TRBD2. The V gene's germline CDR1 is LNHDA and CDR2 SQIVND (reference sequence). CDR3 length equals 18 residues. Trimming took 1 base from V and 0 from J; bases not matched to a gene: 7. The CDR3 DNA reads as TGTGCCAGTAGTATAGCTCGGACTAGCGGCCCTAGCACAGATACGCAGTATTTT. It specifies CASSIARTSGPSTDTQYF. Filled out from reference TRBV19 and TRBJ2-3, the complete variable domain reads DGGITQSPKYLFRKEGQNVTLSCEQNLNHDAMYWYRQDPGQGLRLIYYSQIVNDFQKGDIAEGYSVSREKKESFPLTVTSAQKNPTAFYLCASSIARTSGPSTDTQYFGPGTRLTVL.

This chain connects TRBV30 to TRBJ1-5; D is uncertain. The CDR3 extends over 15 amino acids. Germline CDR1 reads GTSNPN; CDR2 reads SVGIG (reference sequence). V lost 2 bases and J 1 base, leaving 12 bases between the germline ends. CDR3 region: CAWSSLGGSNQPQHF. In DNA form, the CDR3 reads TGTGCCTGGAGTTCTTTGGGAGGGAGCAATCAGCCCCAGCATTTT.

The chain employs TRBV29-1 and TRBJ1-2, with D possibly TRBD1 on 5 matching bases. V was clipped by 1 base and J by 5 bases, with 14 bases between them. The CDR3 length is 14 residues. Germline V CDR1 and CDR2: SQVTM, ANQGSEA. In DNA, the CDR3 is TGCAGCGTTGAAGGGGGCACCACCGTATATGGCTACACCTTC. Its protein is CSVEGGTTVYGYTF.

This rearrangement joins TRBV4-2 to TRBJ2-5; tentatively, D is TRBD1 (5 bases). Germline assignment: CDR1 LGHNA and CDR2 YNFKEQ. The CDR3 length is 14 residues. V lost 6 bases and J lost 4, with 15 bases in between. CDR3 sequence reads: CASRQVTGGETQYF. The CDR3 bases are TGTGCCAGCAGACAGGTTACAGGTGGAGAGACCCAGTACTTC.

The chain has TRBV19 and TRBJ1-1, with TRBD1 matching 10 bases. Unmatched junction bases numbered 7, after V lost 5 bases and J lost 4 bases. The CDR3 totals 15 residues. Germline assignment: CDR1 LNHDA and CDR2 SQIVND (reference sequence). CDR3 amino acids: CASSLPGQGTTEAFF. The DNA of the CDR3 is TGTGCCAGTAGTTTACCGGGACAGGGGACCACTGAAGCTTTCTTT. Filled out from reference TRBV19 and TRBJ1-1, the complete variable domain reads DGGITQSPKYLFRKEGQNVTLSCEQNLNHDAMYWYRQDPGQGLRLIYYSQIVNDFQKGDIAEGYSVSREKKESFPLTVTSAQKNPTAFYLCASSLPGQGTTEAFFGQGTRLTVV.

This chain joins TRBV19 and TRBJ2-7; maybe TRBD2 (6 bases). The CDR3 length is 12 residues. Germline lookup yields CDR1 LNHDA and CDR2 SQIVND (reference sequence). Between the trimmed V and J ends, which lost 6 bases and 1 base, there was a span of 7 bases. DNA for the CDR3: TGTGCCAGTAGCGGGAGATCCTACGAGCAGTACTTC. Its translation: CASSGRSYEQYF.

The rearrangement joins TRBV25-1 to TRBJ1-2, with D unclear. This CDR3 is built from 15 residues. The germline V gene encodes CDR1 MGHDK and CDR2 SYGVNS. Trimming removed 3 bases at V and 1 base at J, with 12 bases between. The CDR3 region is CASSDPARGNYGYTF. DNA for the CDR3: TGTGCCAGCAGTGACCCTGCCAGAGGTAACTATGGCTACACCTTC.

This clone has just a few counts. The rearrangement links TRBV27 to TRBJ2-7; the match to TRBD2 covers 7 bases. This CDR3 is 15 amino acids long. Trimming removed 6 bases from V and 3 bases from J; junction bases left unmatched: 11. The V gene's germline CDR1 is MNHEY and CDR2 SMNVEV (reference sequence). CDR3 sequence reads: CASSPASGFGYEQYF. The CDR3 DNA reads as TGTGCCAGCAGCCCGGCTAGCGGATTCGGCTACGAGCAGTACTTC.

This chain uses TRBV13 with TRBJ2-2; no reliable D call. Germline assignment: CDR1 PRHDT and CDR2 FYEKMQ (reference sequence). This CDR3 has 14 amino acids. V was cut by 2 bases and J by 4 bases, with 8 bases left in between. This CDR3 is CASSLWLATGELFF. The CDR3 nucleotides read TGTGCCAGCAGCTTATGGTTAGCCACCGGGGAGCTGTTTTTT.

The V gene is TRBV5-4, the J gene TRBJ1-1; 10 bases are shared with TRBD1. The trim removed 4 bases at V and 5 bases at J, leaving 8 bases unmatched. Germline lookup yields CDR1 SGHNT and CDR2 YYREEE (reference sequence). CDR3 length: 15 amino acids. CDR3 nucleotides: TGTGCCAGCAGCGGATCGACAGGGGGCAGTACTGAAGCTTTCTTT. Its translation is CASSGSTGGSTEAFF.

The chain links TRBV4-1 to TRBJ2-2; a weak D match, TRBD1 (6 bases). CDR3 length equals 15 residues. Trimming stripped 3 bases from V and 5 bases from J, with 13 bases between. Germline values: CDR1 MGHRA, CDR2 YSYEKL. CDR3 nucleotide sequence: TGCGCCAGCAGCCAGATTGGACAGCGTACCGGGGAGCTGTTTTTT. Translated, it gives CASSQIGQRTGELFF.

The chain combines TRBV27 with TRBJ2-4, with D possibly being TRBD2 (5 bases). Germline CDR1 is MNHEY and CDR2 is SMNVEV (reference sequence). The CDR3 is 13 amino acids. Trimming left V 7 bases short and J 0 bases short, with 7 bases between. The chain's CDR3 is CASTSGAKNIQYF. The CDR3 nucleotides read TGTGCCAGCACCAGCGGAGCCAAAAACATTCAGTACTTC.

The chain couples TRBV5-1 to TRBJ1-2; TRBD1 is a possible D gene (6 bases). Trimming took 0 bases from V and 7 from J, leaving 16 bases between them. CDR3 size: 15 residues. Germline V CDR1 and CDR2: SGHRS, YFSETQ. The CDR3: CASSLGVQGMAGYTF. The CDR3, as DNA: TGCGCCAGCAGCTTGGGGGTCCAGGGGATGGCTGGCTACACCTTC. The variable domain in full, completed from reference TRBV5-1 and TRBJ1-2, reads KAGVTQTPRYLIKTRGQQVTLSCSPISGHRSVSWYQQTPGQGLQFLFEYFSETQRNKGNFPGRFSGRQFSNSRSEMNVSTLELGDSALYLCASSLGVQGMAGYTFGSGTRLTVV.

The rearrangement links TRBV7-9 to TRBJ1-5; D might be TRBD1 (6 bases). V lost 5 bases and J lost 13, with 15 bases in between. The CDR3 sequence is 12 residues long. The germline V gene encodes CDR1 SEHNR and CDR2 FQNEAQ (reference sequence). In nucleotides, the CDR3 is TGTGCCAGCAGCCTCTCCGCGGACAGACAGCATTTT. Translating it yields CASSLSADRQHF.

V gene TRBV5-6 combines with J gene TRBJ2-7, with TRBD1 matching over 8 bases. The CDR3 spans 16 residues. The junction had 9 bases not matched to a gene; V was cut back by 4 bases and J by 0 bases. Germline V lookup: CDR1 SGHDT, CDR2 YYEEEE. CDR3: CASSLRQGPLSYEQYF. The CDR3 nucleotides read TGTGCCAGCAGCCTCAGACAGGGGCCCCTCTCCTACGAGCAGTACTTC.

This clone was seen only a few times. The V call is TRBV7-9, the J call TRBJ1-1; D gene ambiguous. The CDR3 totals 13 residues. Trimming left V 1 base short and J 5 bases short, with 8 bases between. Germline V CDR1 and CDR2: SEHNR, FQNEAQ (reference sequence). This CDR3 is CASSLGRLTEAFF. The CDR3 bases are TGTGCCAGCAGCTTAGGCAGGTTAACTGAAGCTTTCTTT.

The gene calls are TRBV2 and TRBJ1-5; D unclear. The germline V gene encodes CDR1 SNHLY and CDR2 FYNNEI. V lost 7 bases and J 5 bases, leaving 12 bases between the germline ends. This CDR3 contains 13 residues. The CDR3 DNA is TGTGCCAGCAATCCCTTCGAGGATCAGCCCCAGCATTTT. Amino acid sequence: CASNPFEDQPQHF.

Only a few counts were recorded for this clone. The rearrangement uses TRBV5-1 and TRBJ2-7; TRBD2 might be the D (6 bases). CDR1 is SGHRS and CDR2 is YFSETQ in the germline V gene. This CDR3 is built from 14 residues. The ends were cut back, 2 bases at V and 3 bases at J, with 12 bases in the middle. For the CDR3, the DNA is TGCGCCAGCAGCTTTCCGGGGGAACTCTACGAGCAGTACTTC. The encoded protein is CASSFPGELYEQYF.

The chain couples TRBV5-1 to TRBJ2-1; TRBD2 matches at 9 bases. Germline assignment: CDR1 SGHRS and CDR2 YFSETQ. This CDR3 spans 15 amino acids. Germline trimming cut 0 bases from V and 7 bases from J; bases unmatched to any gene: 5. CDR3 sequence reads: CASSLGSGGGNEQFF. The CDR3 nucleotides are TGCGCCAGCAGCTTGGGTAGCGGGGGCGGGAATGAGCAGTTCTTC.

The V and J genes are TRBV28 and TRBJ2-4; TRBD1 agrees at 7 bases. V lost 3 bases, J lost 6 bases, and 8 bases stayed unmatched. The CDR3 covers 15 residues. Per the germline V gene, CDR1 is MDHEN and CDR2 is SYDVKM. The CDR3 coding sequence is TGTGCCAGCAGTTTTATTGACAGGGTCCGAAACATTCAGTACTTC. This codes for CASSFIDRVRNIQYF.

This chain links TRBV6-6 with TRBJ1-6; 10 positions agree with TRBD1. V gave up 6 bases and J gave up 7 bases; unmatched junction bases: 3. The CDR3 totals 14 residues. CDR1 MNHNY and CDR2 SVGAGI come from the germline V gene (reference sequence). The CDR3: CASRWDRGNSPLHF. In DNA form, the CDR3 reads TGTGCCAGCAGGTGGGACAGGGGCAATTCACCCCTCCACTTT.

The chain recombines TRBV6-5 with TRBJ1-2; 8 bases are a match to TRBD1. This CDR3 is built from 14 residues. V lost 7 bases and J lost 6; bases outside the gene matches: 10. CDR1 is MNHEY, CDR2 SVGAGI, per germline. The CDR3 loop is CASTNPGRGHGYTF. The CDR3 nucleotides are TGTGCCAGCACCAACCCCGGCAGGGGGCATGGCTACACCTTC.

This clone was counted once. The chain employs TRBV10-1 and TRBJ2-1; 8 nucleotides line up with TRBD2. From germline, CDR1 is WNHNN and CDR2 SYGVQD (reference sequence). The CDR3 runs 13 residues. J lost 13 bases, V lost 6 bases, and 11 bases had no gene match. The CDR3 here is CASSNTLAGVQFF. CDR3 in DNA: TGCGCCAGCAGCAATACTCTAGCGGGTGTCCAGTTCTTC.

This clone appeared a few times. The chain uses TRBV19 and TRBJ2-7, with TRBD1 matching over 9 bases. The CDR3 sequence is 16 residues long. With V trimmed by 4 bases and J by 3 bases, 10 bases remained unmatched. Germline values: CDR1 LNHDA, CDR2 SQIVND (reference sequence). In DNA, the CDR3 is TGTGCCAGTAGTACCCAACCCGCGGGACAGGGCTACGAGCAGTACTTC. It translates to CASSTQPAGQGYEQYF.

This rearrangement joins TRBV2 to TRBJ2-1, with TRBD2 identical over 7 bases. Germline V CDR1 and CDR2: SNHLY, FYNNEI. The junction had 8 bases not matched to a gene; V was cut back by 4 bases and J by 5 bases. This CDR3 contains 15 residues. The CDR3 region has the DNA TGTGCCAGCAGTGGAGCGCGGGGGTCAAACAATGAGCAGTTCTTC. Residues: CASSGARGSNNEQFF.